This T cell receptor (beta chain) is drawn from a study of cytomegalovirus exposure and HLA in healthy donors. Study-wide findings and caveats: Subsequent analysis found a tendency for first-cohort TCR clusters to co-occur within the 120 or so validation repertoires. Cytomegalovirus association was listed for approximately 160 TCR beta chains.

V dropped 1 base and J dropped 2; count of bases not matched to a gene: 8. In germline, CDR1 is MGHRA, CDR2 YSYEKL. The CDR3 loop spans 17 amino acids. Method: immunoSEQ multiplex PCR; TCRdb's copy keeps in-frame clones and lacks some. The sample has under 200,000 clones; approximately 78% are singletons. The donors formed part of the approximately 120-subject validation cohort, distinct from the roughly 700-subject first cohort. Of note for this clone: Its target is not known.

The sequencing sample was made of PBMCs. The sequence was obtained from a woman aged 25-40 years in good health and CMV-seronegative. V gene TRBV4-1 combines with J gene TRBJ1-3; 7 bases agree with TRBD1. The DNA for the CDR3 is TGCGCCAGCAGCCAAGGACAGGGAAGGTCAGCTGGAAACACCATATATTTT. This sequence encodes CASSQGQGRSAGNTIYF.